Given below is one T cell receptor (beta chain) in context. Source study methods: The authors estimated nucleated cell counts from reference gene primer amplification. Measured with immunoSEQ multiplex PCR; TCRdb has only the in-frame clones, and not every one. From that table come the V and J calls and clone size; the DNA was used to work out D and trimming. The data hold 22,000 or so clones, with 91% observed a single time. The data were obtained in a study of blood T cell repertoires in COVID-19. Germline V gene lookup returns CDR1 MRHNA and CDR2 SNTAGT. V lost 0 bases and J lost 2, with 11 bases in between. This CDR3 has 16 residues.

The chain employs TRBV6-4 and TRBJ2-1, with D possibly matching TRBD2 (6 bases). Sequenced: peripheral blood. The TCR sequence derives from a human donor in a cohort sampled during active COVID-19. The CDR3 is CASSDSWGRTYNEQFF. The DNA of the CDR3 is TGTGCCAGCAGTGACTCTTGGGGGAGGACCTACAATGAGCAGTTCTTC.